Sequencing of this T cell receptor beta chain was carried out in a study of blood T cell repertoires in COVID-19. Study-level background: Samples came from the United States, Italy and Spain, spanning acute and convalescent COVID-19. Sources were T cells, B-cell-depleted T cells, or PBMCs; the material itself was cDNA or gDNA.

In the authors' workflow: Reference gene primer amplification gave nucleated cell count estimates. Libraries were prepared by immunoSEQ multiplex PCR; TCRdb keeps only in-frame clonotypes and omits some of them. V and J calls and clone size follow that table, whereas D and trimming were derived from the DNA. The top ten hold about 2.2% of the sample, which has hundreds of thousands of clones, roughly nine tenths seen once. The origin of this receptor is a woman aged 50 to 60 with acute or convalescent COVID-19. The sequenced sample consisted of peripheral blood.

CDR3 coding DNA: TGTGCCAGCAGCGGACAGTGGGAAAGCGAGCAGTACTTC. Translating gives CASSGQWESEQYF. The rearrangement uses TRBV12-3 or TRBV12-4 and TRBJ2-7; possibly TRBD1 for D (6 bases). This CDR3 contains 13 residues. V lost 6 bases and J lost 6, with 15 bases in between.